The clone carrying this TCR beta chain has more than one count but fewer than ten. Its target is unknown. The sample belongs to a study of T cells in Graves' hyperthyroidism and ophthalmopathy. Deletions cut 1 base from V and 8 bases from J, with 11 bases between. The CDR3 loop spans 14 amino acids. Findings of the study overall: Most clonotypes expanded in the thyroid (above 0.001) were also present in blood.

Amplified TCR beta CDR3 regions derived from RNA transcripts. RT-PCR in the first round (using the HTBI primer set) targeted the TCR CDR3. TCRdb passed the multiplex PCR reads through MiXCR, listing each CDR3 protein once. The sample yields fewer than 500,000 distinct CDR3 sequences, around 15% seen once. V usage is TRBV12-3 or TRBV12-4 and J usage is TRBJ1-4; weak D call: TRBD1 (5 bases). Sequencing used blood. The source of this sequence is a woman younger than 45 with Graves' ophthalmopathy. CDR3 amino acids: CASSLDRPREKLFF. The CDR3 nucleotides read TGTGCCAGCAGTTTAGACAGGCCTAGGGAAAAACTGTTTTTT.